One sample yielded the 14 T cell receptor beta chains listed below, sequenced in a study of regulatory T cells in long-lasting Graves disease. Time point indicated: newly diagnosed GD, antithyroid drugs for less than 3 months. PBMC RNA was the source of the TCR library. The TCR beta library used iRepertoire HTBI primers with Arm-PCR amplification of CDR3. TCRdb redid the calling of the multiplex PCR reads with MiXCR, one entry per CDR3 protein. The sample records hundreds of thousands of distinct CDR3 sequences, about 16% being singletons. These sequences were also reported in another study, on T cells in Graves' hyperthyroidism and ophthalmopathy.

This specimen was peripheral blood mononuclear cells (PBMCs), taken at new diagnosis, from a patient treated with antithyroid drugs. These receptors were collected from a woman aged 40 to 65 with Graves disease.

This clonotype was counted ten times or more. The chain has TRBV29-1 and TRBJ2-7; 8 bases fit TRBD1. The CDR3 consists of 12 residues. CDR1 is SQVTM and CDR2 is ANQGSEA in the germline V gene. Losses at the gene ends were 8 bases for V and 4 bases for J; bases not matched to a gene: 7. The CDR3 DNA is TGCAGCATCGGCCAGGGGGCATACGAGCAGTACTTC. Its protein product is CSIGQGAYEQYF.

This clonotype has at least ten counts. The J gene is TRBJ2-2, the V gene TRBV11-2, with D unclear. The CDR3 is 15 residues long. Trimming removed 3 bases from V and 0 bases from J, with 8 bases in between. CDR1 and CDR2 (germline): SGHAT, FQNNGV. The CDR3: CASSLDGPNTGELFF. CDR3 nucleotide sequence: TGTGCCAGCAGCTTGGACGGCCCGAACACCGGGGAGCTGTTTTTT.

This clonotype was seen at least ten times. The V call is TRBV24-1, the J call TRBJ2-1; TRBD2 agrees at 10 bases. Germline CDR1 is KGHDR and CDR2 is SFDVKD. With 5 bases clipped from V and 3 bases from J, the junction kept 6 bases outside the gene matches. This CDR3 contains 16 residues. CDR3 DNA: TGTGCCACCAGTGCCACTAGCGGGGAGCGCTACAATGAGCAGTTCTTC. Translation gives CATSATSGERYNEQFF.

This clonotype was counted many times. The chain is built from TRBV11-3 and TRBJ2-5; possible D gene TRBD2, 7 bases. With 4 bases removed from V and 3 bases from J, the gap between germline ends came to 21 bases. The CDR3 is made up of 17 amino acids. Germline CDR1 reads SGHNT; CDR2 reads YENEEA. The CDR3 region is CASSSTFGRGPKETQYF. The DNA for the CDR3 is TGTGCCAGCAGCTCCACGTTCGGGCGGGGGCCCAAAGAGACCCAGTACTTC.

This clonotype appeared many times. The V and J genes are TRBV7-9 and TRBJ1-2, with TRBD1 matching over 10 bases. CDR1 is SEHNR and CDR2 is FQNEAQ in the germline V gene (reference sequence). V shed 5 bases, J shed 3 bases, and the junction held 3 bases outside the gene matches. The CDR3 is made up of 14 amino acids. CDR3 bases: TGTGCCAGCAGCGGTGGACAGGGGGACTATGGCTACACCTTC. It codes for CASSGGQGDYGYTF.

The chain recombines TRBV20-1 with TRBJ2-7; D might be TRBD1 (6 bases). The length of the CDR3 is 12 residues. V was clipped by 4 bases and J by 1 base, with 8 bases between them. Germline V lookup: CDR1 DFQATT, CDR2 SNEGSKA (reference sequence). In DNA form, the CDR3 reads TGCAGTGCTAACGGACAGTCCTACGAGCAGTACTTC. It codes for CSANGQSYEQYF.

This clonotype was picked up many times. The gene calls are TRBV2 and TRBJ2-3; D is ambiguous. The V end lost 8 bases, the J end lost 2 bases, and 14 bases lay between the germline ends. The germline gives CDR1 SNHLY, CDR2 FYNNEI. The CDR3 has 14 amino acids. This CDR3 is CASQRRPNTDTQYF. The CDR3 coding sequence is TGTGCCAGCCAACGCAGACCGAACACAGATACGCAGTATTTT.

This chain joins TRBV7-3 and TRBJ1-1; tentatively, D is TRBD1 (5 bases). V shed 0 bases and J shed 7 bases, with 15 bases lying between them. The CDR3 totals 15 residues. Germline values: CDR1 SGHTA, CDR2 FQGTGA. CDR3 sequence (DNA): TGTGCCAGCAGCTTAACCGGCAAGGGGCGGGGTGAAGCTTTCTTT. This codes for CASSLTGKGRGEAFF.

The chain combines TRBV12-3 or TRBV12-4 with TRBJ1-4, with D hard to call. This CDR3 contains 14 residues. V lost 7 bases, J lost 3 bases, and 12 bases lay in between. CDR3 nucleotide sequence: TGTGCCAGCACCGTCGGCCAGCCTAATGAAAAACTGTTTTTT. Translated, it gives CASTVGQPNEKLFF.

There are many counts of this clonotype. The chain is built from TRBV3-1 and TRBJ2-7; D call uncertain. Germline V lookup: CDR1 LGHDT, CDR2 YNNKEL (reference sequence). The CDR3 length is 15 residues. Trimming stripped 0 bases from V and 0 bases from J, with 9 bases between. CDR3 DNA: TGTGCCAGCAGCCAAGATAGCAGCCGCTCCTACGAGCAGTACTTC. It codes for CASSQDSSRSYEQYF.

Note on this clonotype: A much larger clonotype is one base distant, so this may be a read error. The chain uses TRBV5-1 and TRBJ2-3, with 11 bases fitting TRBD2. The germline gives CDR1 SGHRS, CDR2 YFSETQ. CDR3 size: 15 residues. CDR3 DNA: TGCGCCAGCCCTCTTCTTAGCGGGGGGGCAGACACGCAGTATTTT. Translation gives CASPLLSGGADTQYF.

At least ten counts were recorded for this clonotype. The chain carries TRBV15 and TRBJ2-3, with D perhaps matching TRBD2 (7 bases). CDR1 and CDR2 from the germline V gene are LNHNV and YYDKDF (reference sequence). The CDR3 runs 17 residues. Trimming stripped 1 base from V and 2 bases from J, with 16 bases between. Here the CDR3 reads CATSRVGGGGITDTQYF. The CDR3 DNA follows: TGTGCCACCAGCAGAGTCGGGGGCGGGGGTATCACAGATACGCAGTATTTT. The complete variable domain, with remaining parts taken from reference TRBV15 and TRBJ2-3, reads DAMVIQNPRYQVTQFGKPVTLSCSQTLNHNVMYWYQQKSSQAPKLLFHYYDKDFNNEADTPDNFQSRRPNTSFCFLDIRSPGLGDTAMYLCATSRVGGGGITDTQYFGPGTRLTVL.

J is TRBJ2-2 and V is TRBV2; D is ambiguous. This CDR3 contains 14 residues. Trimming removed 6 bases from V and 1 base from J, with 9 bases in between. CDR1 SNHLY and CDR2 FYNNEI come from the germline V gene. The CDR3, as DNA: TGTGCCAGCAGGGATCCGGTGAACACCGGGGAGCTGTTTTTT. Encoded protein: CASRDPVNTGELFF.

Concerning this clonotype: A read error may explain this, as a much larger clone is one base away. The CDR3 region has the DNA TGTGCCAGCAGGACAGGGGGCCAAGAGGCCCAGTACTTC. It is translated as CASRTGGQEAQYF. The rearrangement joins TRBV6-1 to TRBJ2-5, with 10 nucleotides matching TRBD1. There are 13 residues in the CDR3. Germline CDR1 MNHNS, CDR2 SASEGT.